The TCR beta chain described here comes from a study of shared clonotypes between healthy human individuals. Study-level points and caveats: Only blood was sampled, and tissue TCR repertoires likely differ from blood ones. Naive subsets generally had larger estimated richness than memory subsets. Non-shared clonotypes showed lower generation probabilities than clonotypes common to all four donors. Sorted-subset sequencing, rarefaction showed, was incomplete despite large depth.

Cells designated naive CD8 were CD45RO-negative and were positively selected for CCR7, with terminally differentiated effector memory CD45RA+ cells excluded. As regards this clone: Its cognate antigen is unknown.

CDR3 size: 12 residues. With V trimmed by 0 bases and J by 10 bases, 2 bases remained unmatched. Germline-derived CDR1 and CDR2 are LNHDA and SQIVND (reference sequence). TCRdb's table, derived via immunoSEQ multiplex PCR, lists solely in-frame clones and lacks some. This sample carries roughly 1,800,000 clones, about 94% of them seen once, and the ten largest clones take more than 0.9%. Sequencing input: naive CD8+ T cells sorted from blood. The origin of this receptor is a man aged 18-30 years in good health. The chain has TRBV19 and TRBJ1-1; 7 bases agree with TRBD1. The CDR3 coding sequence is TGTGCCAGTAGTATAGATGGACAGGCAGCTTTCTTT. Residues: CASSIDGQAAFF. Full variable domain (missing parts from reference TRBV19 and TRBJ1-1): DGGITQSPKYLFRKEGQNVTLSCEQNLNHDAMYWYRQDPGQGLRLIYYSQIVNDFQKGDIAEGYSVSREKKESFPLTVTSAQKNPTAFYLCASSIDGQAAFFGQGTRLTVV.